The 5 T cell receptor beta chains in this list originate from one sample, sequenced in a study of cytomegalovirus exposure and HLA in healthy donors. PCR used 60 Vbeta primers and 13 Jbeta primers. Sequenced by immunoSEQ multiplex PCR; TCRdb stores in-frame clones only, minus some. Here the sample spans 100,000 to 150,000 clones, 65% to 85% being singletons. Material: PBMCs. Receptor source: a man aged 18 to 35 in good health and CMV-seropositive.

The chain recombines TRBV25-1 with TRBJ2-3, with D possibly TRBD2 on 6 matching bases. The CDR3 length is 17 residues. Germline lookup yields CDR1 MGHDK and CDR2 SYGVNS. Trimming shortened V by 4 bases and J by 0 bases, and 17 bases separated the two germline ends. The CDR3 nucleotides are TGTGCCAGCAGTGCCCCGCCTAGCGTTATTAGCACAGATACGCAGTATTTT. Protein: CASSAPPSVISTDTQYF.

The V gene is TRBV5-6, the J gene TRBJ1-5; D is unresolved. The CDR3 is 18 residues long. V was trimmed by 4 bases and J by 2 bases, leaving 22 bases between them. Germline CDR1 SGHDT, CDR2 YYEEEE. CDR3 sequence reads: CASSTSPQGGRGNQPQHF. The CDR3 bases are TGTGCCAGCAGCACCTCCCCTCAAGGAGGAAGGGGCAATCAGCCCCAGCATTTT.

The V and J genes are TRBV19 and TRBJ2-3; D unresolved. The V end was cut by 0 bases, the J end by 4 bases, with 11 bases between. CDR1 LNHDA and CDR2 SQIVND come from the germline V gene (reference sequence). The CDR3 contains 15 residues. CDR3 DNA: TGTGCCAGTAGTATAGATAACAGATTAGCAGATACGCAGTATTTT. It yields the protein CASSIDNRLADTQYF.

V and J are TRBV30 and TRBJ2-3; perhaps TRBD2 as D (5 bases). This CDR3 has 15 residues. Germline V gene sequence: CDR1 GTSNPN, CDR2 SVGIG (reference sequence). Between the trimmed V and J ends, which lost 2 bases and 2 bases, there was a span of 14 bases. This CDR3 is CAWSHSGEATDTQYF. The CDR3 nucleotides are TGTGCCTGGAGTCACAGCGGAGAGGCCACAGATACGCAGTATTTT.

V and J are TRBV7-2 and TRBJ2-3; the D gene is possibly TRBD2 (6 bases). The V gene lost 5 bases and the J gene lost 1 base, with 19 bases spanning the gap. This CDR3 region has 17 residues. Per germline, CDR1 SGHTA and CDR2 FQGNSA. The CDR3 loop reads CASSPPGSSGRTDTQYF. The CDR3 coding sequence is TGTGCCAGCAGCCCACCGGGTAGTAGCGGACGCACAGATACGCAGTATTTT.